These 7 T cell receptor beta chains originate from one sample sequenced in a study of T cell repertoires in ileal Crohn's disease. Clones were read by immunoSEQ multiplex PCR, and TCRdb kept only the in-frame ones, dropping some. Here the sample spans fewer than 10,000 clones, 76% being singletons. The sequenced sample consisted of ileal tissue. These TCRs come from an adult with Crohn's disease.

V gene TRBV14 combines with J gene TRBJ1-5; TRBD1 might be the D (6 bases). Trimming cost V 1 base and J 4 bases, with 11 bases left between them. Germline assignment: CDR1 SGHDN and CDR2 FVKESK. CDR3 size: 15 residues. The CDR3 DNA is TGTGCCAGCAGCCAAGCACAGGGCCGGAATCAGCCCCAGCATTTT. This codes for CASSQAQGRNQPQHF.

The chain links TRBV11-1 to TRBJ1-4; tentatively, D is TRBD1 (5 bases). V was shortened by 5 bases and J by 3 bases, with 16 bases between the two germline ends. The CDR3 sequence is 16 residues long. Germline CDR1 reads SGHAT; CDR2 reads FQDESV (reference sequence). The CDR3 nucleotides read TGTGCCAGCAGCGCGGACACTTTAAAGCCTAATGAAAAACTGTTTTTT. It yields the protein CASSADTLKPNEKLFF.

The chain combines TRBV5-1 with TRBJ2-7; 7 bases map to TRBD1. Trimming removed 0 bases from V and 3 bases from J; junction bases left unmatched: 6. Germline V gene lookup returns CDR1 SGHRS and CDR2 YFSETQ. The CDR3 has 15 amino acids. For the CDR3, the DNA is TGCGCCAGCAGCTTGGTTACAGGGGCGGGCTACGAGCAGTACTTC. This sequence encodes CASSLVTGAGYEQYF. Based on the CDR3 plus reference TRBV5-1 and TRBJ2-7, the full variable domain is KAGVTQTPRYLIKTRGQQVTLSCSPISGHRSVSWYQQTPGQGLQFLFEYFSETQRNKGNFPGRFSGRQFSNSRSEMNVSTLELGDSALYLCASSLVTGAGYEQYFGPGTRLTVT.

V and J are TRBV5-1 and TRBJ1-3, with D possibly matching TRBD1 (5 bases). V was shortened by 0 bases and J by 4 bases, with 14 bases between the two germline ends. From germline, CDR1 is SGHRS and CDR2 YFSETQ. The CDR3 runs to 16 residues. The CDR3 is CASSLDDGALGNTIYF. The DNA of the CDR3 is TGCGCCAGCAGCTTGGATGATGGGGCTTTGGGAAACACCATATATTTT.

The chain has TRBV19 and TRBJ1-3, with no clear D. Per germline, CDR1 LNHDA and CDR2 SQIVND (reference sequence). The CDR3 is made up of 15 amino acids. This CDR3 reads CAAKSRGISGNTIYF. The CDR3 DNA reads TGTGCGGCGAAATCCCGCGGAATCTCTGGAAACACCATATATTTT.

J is TRBJ1-5 and V is TRBV6-4; the D gene is possibly TRBD1 (5 bases). Trimming took off 2 bases at V and 6 bases at J, with 14 bases between the two ends. Germline loops: CDR1 MRHNA, CDR2 SNTAGT. The CDR3 runs to 15 residues. CDR3 sequence reads: CASSDGTGGGQPQHF. CDR3 nucleotide sequence: TGTGCCAGCAGTGACGGTACAGGTGGCGGTCAGCCCCAGCATTTT.

The chain's CDR3 is CASSVGTGGWGEKLFF. CDR3 nucleotide sequence: TGTGCCAGCAGCGTCGGGACAGGGGGCTGGGGTGAAAAACTGTTTTTT. The V and J genes are TRBV9 and TRBJ1-4; TRBD1 aligns across 12 bases. The ends lost 2 bases at V and 7 bases at J; junction bases unmatched: 6. Germline V gene sequence: CDR1 SGDLS, CDR2 YYNGEE. CDR3 length equals 16 residues.